One and the same sample provided the 16 T cell receptor beta chains below, sequenced in a study of cytomegalovirus exposure and HLA in healthy donors. Profiling relied on immunoSEQ multiplex PCR, and the TCRdb table lists in-frame clones only, not all of them. The sample comprises 100,000 to 120,000 clones, 70% to 90% of which are singletons, and about 4% rests with the top ten. What was sequenced was PBMCs. The receptors shown here come from a woman aged 18-30 years in good health and CMV-seropositive.

This clone has just one count. This chain links TRBV19 with TRBJ1-2; 9 nucleotides agree with TRBD1. Germline-derived CDR1 and CDR2 are LNHDA and SQIVND (reference sequence). The CDR3 consists of 15 residues. V lost 5 bases, J lost 1 base, and 5 bases stayed unmatched. DNA of the CDR3: TGTGCCAGTAGTCGGGGGACAGGGATTAACTATGGCTACACCTTC. It yields the protein CASSRGTGINYGYTF.

This CDR3 reads CASSLGQGAFQFAEAFF. CDR3 coding DNA: TGCGCCAGCAGCTTGGGACAGGGGGCCTTTCAATTCGCTGAAGCTTTCTTT. The chain uses TRBV5-1 and TRBJ1-1, with 10 positions matching TRBD1. The CDR3 runs to 17 residues. Germline V CDR1 and CDR2: SGHRS, YFSETQ. V trimming: 0 bases; J trimming: 6 bases; junction bases outside the gene matches: 11.

V is TRBV6-1 and J is TRBJ1-1; TRBD1 matches at 7 bases. Germline CDR1 is MNHNS and CDR2 is SASEGT. J gave up 4 bases and V 2 bases, and 4 bases lay outside the gene matches. This CDR3 is 14 amino acids long. The CDR3 loop reads CASSETGESTEAFF. Written as DNA, the CDR3 is TGTGCCAGCAGTGAAACAGGGGAGAGCACTGAAGCTTTCTTT.

J is TRBJ2-1 and V is TRBV5-8; D remains ambiguous. The CDR3 consists of 14 residues. Trimming left V 1 base short and J 8 bases short, with 13 bases between. Germline CDR1 reads SGHTS; CDR2 reads YDEGEE. DNA for the CDR3: TGTGCCAGCAGCTTGCGGAGACCCATGGATGAGCAGTTCTTC. Translated: CASSLRRPMDEQFF.

This clone was seen a single time. As DNA, the CDR3 is TGTGCCAGCAGCCCTCTAGCGGGAGGCATGATCAATGAGCAGTTCTTC. Translating gives CASSPLAGGMINEQFF. The chain carries TRBV14 and TRBJ2-1; 11 bases are shared with TRBD2. The CDR3 covers 16 residues. CDR1 SGHDN and CDR2 FVKESK come from the germline V gene. After removal of 4 bases from V and 6 bases from J, the junction contained 8 bases not matched to a gene.

The chain employs TRBV6-1 and TRBJ2-1; TRBD2 might be the D (5 bases). Between the trimmed V and J ends, which lost 5 bases and 8 bases, there was a span of 19 bases. From germline, CDR1 is MNHNS and CDR2 SASEGT. There are 15 residues in the CDR3. The CDR3 DNA reads as TGTGCCAGCAGTTTACGAAACGGACGGGGTGATGAGCAGTTCTTC. Residues: CASSLRNGRGDEQFF.

This clone occurred once. The chain joins TRBV4-1 to TRBJ2-7; a possible D gene is TRBD2 (5 bases). Looked up from germline, CDR1 is MGHRA and CDR2 is YSYEKL. The ends were cut back, 0 bases at V and 2 bases at J, with 11 bases in the middle. This CDR3 region has 15 residues. CDR3 bases: TGCGCCAGCAGCCAAGACTCACTAGGGCCCTACGAGCAGTACTTC. As protein: CASSQDSLGPYEQYF.

The gene calls are TRBV9 and TRBJ1-1; D not resolved. CDR1 and CDR2 from the germline V gene are SGDLS and YYNGEE. Trimming took off 4 bases at V and 1 base at J, with 11 bases between the two ends. This CDR3 region has 14 residues. This CDR3 is CASSQKAWNTEAFF. CDR3 coding DNA: TGTGCCAGCAGCCAAAAAGCTTGGAACACTGAAGCTTTCTTT. Together with reference TRBV9 and TRBJ1-1, the CDR3 gives the full variable domain: DSGVTQTPKHLITATGQRVTLRCSPRSGDLSVYWYQQSLDQGLQFLIQYYNGEERAKGNILERFSAQQFPDLHSELNLSSLELGDSALYFCASSQKAWNTEAFFGQGTRLTVV.

V usage is TRBV6-5 and J usage is TRBJ2-7; unclear D gene. The CDR3 is made up of 13 amino acids. The ends were cut back, 5 bases at V and 7 bases at J, with 15 bases in the middle. Per germline, CDR1 MNHEY and CDR2 SVGAGI. CDR3 coding DNA: TGTGCCAGCAGTCCGCACCTTTACAGTGAGCAGTACTTC. Encoded protein: CASSPHLYSEQYF.

The chain couples TRBV5-1 to TRBJ1-5; the D is unclear. The CDR3 totals 15 residues. V gave up 0 bases and J gave up 2 bases, with 9 bases separating them. The germline V gene has CDR1 SGHRS and CDR2 YFSETQ. CDR3 region: CASSLGGSGNQPQHF. The CDR3 DNA reads as TGCGCCAGCAGCTTGGGCGGGAGTGGCAATCAGCCCCAGCATTTT.

The chain uses TRBV19 and TRBJ2-6, with unresolved D. This CDR3 has 16 amino acids. CDR1 is LNHDA and CDR2 is SQIVND in the germline V gene (reference sequence). The V end lost 3 bases, the J end lost 0 bases, and 9 bases lay between the germline ends. The CDR3 is CASSIGPDSGANVLTF. The CDR3 DNA follows: TGTGCCAGTAGTATCGGTCCCGACTCTGGGGCCAACGTCCTGACTTTC.

The V and J genes are TRBV29-1 and TRBJ2-5, with D possibly matching TRBD1 (6 bases). CDR1 is SQVTM, CDR2 ANQGSEA, per germline. The germline V and J ends were trimmed by 3 bases and 4 bases, with 18 bases remaining between them. The CDR3 length is 15 residues. CDR3 protein: CSVDRPETGSETQYF. The CDR3 nucleotides read TGCAGCGTTGATAGGCCCGAGACAGGTTCAGAGACCCAGTACTTC.

V and J are TRBV4-1 and TRBJ1-6; the match to TRBD1 covers 9 bases. J lost 10 bases, V lost 1 base, and 5 bases had no gene match. Germline V lookup: CDR1 MGHRA, CDR2 YSYEKL. This CDR3 spans 15 amino acids. CDR3 nucleotide sequence: TGCGCCAGCAGCCAAGCCGGGACAGGGAACTCACCCCTCCACTTT. It encodes CASSQAGTGNSPLHF.

The genes are TRBV27 and TRBJ1-2, with D perhaps matching TRBD1 (5 bases). V dropped 4 bases and J dropped 9 bases, with 15 bases sitting between them. The germline V gene encodes CDR1 MNHEY and CDR2 SMNVEV (reference sequence). The CDR3 has 13 amino acids. The CDR3 reads CASSYRWRGSYTF. DNA of the CDR3: TGTGCCAGCAGTTATCGGTGGAGGGGAAGCTACACCTTC.

This sequence joins TRBV5-6 and TRBJ2-7; D possibly corresponds to TRBD1 (6 bases). CDR1 and CDR2 (germline): SGHDT, YYEEEE. The CDR3 is 13 amino acids. V shed 4 bases and J shed 4 bases, with 12 bases lying between them. The CDR3, as DNA: TGTGCCAGCAGCCGGGCAGGGGTGTACGAGCAGTACTTC. Translating it yields CASSRAGVYEQYF.

The chain is built from TRBV9 and TRBJ1-1; D is undetermined. Germline CDR1 reads SGDLS; CDR2 reads YYNGEE. V shed 7 bases and J shed 2 bases, with 12 bases lying between them. The CDR3 is 13 residues long. The CDR3 loop reads CASAAEPNTEAFF. The CDR3 DNA sequence: TGTGCCAGCGCGGCAGAACCAAACACTGAAGCTTTCTTT.